The 32 T cell receptor beta chains reported below all come from one sample, sequenced in a study of blood T cell repertoires in COVID-19. Generated by immunoSEQ multiplex PCR, the TCRdb table keeps only in-frame clones and is missing some. The repertoire includes roughly 230,000 clones, around 83% of them detected once, and around 0.98% sits in the top ten. Source material: peripheral blood. These receptors were taken from a man aged 40-55 years with acute or convalescent COVID-19.

The rearrangement links TRBV13 to TRBJ2-1, with D possibly matching TRBD2 (5 bases). The germline V gene encodes CDR1 PRHDT and CDR2 FYEKMQ (reference sequence). The V and J ends lost 5 bases and 4 bases respectively, with 9 bases between them. The CDR3 length is 13 residues. The CDR3 reads CASSHAGYNEQFF. The CDR3 DNA reads as TGTGCCAGCAGCCACGCGGGTTACAATGAGCAGTTCTTC.

This sequence joins TRBV7-9 and TRBJ2-5; D not resolved. The length of the CDR3 is 11 residues. In germline, CDR1 is SEHNR, CDR2 FQNEAQ (reference sequence). Trimming pared 5 bases from V and 7 bases from J, leaving 8 bases between. The CDR3: CASSQAGTQYF. DNA for the CDR3: TGTGCCAGCAGCCAAGCAGGGACCCAGTACTTC.

This rearrangement joins TRBV28 to TRBJ1-2; the match to TRBD1 covers 8 bases. The CDR3 covers 17 residues. From germline, CDR1 is MDHEN and CDR2 SYDVKM. V was clipped by 6 bases and J by 0 bases; unmatched bases: 12. The CDR3 DNA reads as TGTGCCAGCAGCAAAAGGGGTCAGGGGGCACCTAACTATGGCTACACCTTC. It yields the protein CASSKRGQGAPNYGYTF.

The rearrangement uses TRBV19 and TRBJ1-2; 7 positions match TRBD1. The CDR3 totals 14 residues. CDR1 is LNHDA and CDR2 is SQIVND in the germline V gene (reference sequence). J was trimmed by 6 bases and V by 3 bases; bases with no gene match: 7. In DNA form, the CDR3 reads TGTGCCAGTAGTATCACCGGGACAGAAAATGGCTACACCTTC. This encodes CASSITGTENGYTF.

The V and J genes are TRBV9 and TRBJ1-6, with TRBD1 matching 7 bases. Germline-derived CDR1 and CDR2 are SGDLS and YYNGEE. V lost 3 bases to trimming and J lost 0 bases; unmatched junction nucleotides: 9. This CDR3 is 18 amino acids long. CDR3 bases: TGTGCCAGCAGCGCGAACGCAGGGGGAAGCTCCTATAATTCACCCCTCCACTTT. Translated: CASSANAGGSSYNSPLHF.

The rearrangement uses TRBV6-2 or TRBV6-3 and TRBJ2-1; D is undetermined. This CDR3 has 11 residues. Germline-derived CDR1 and CDR2 are MNHEY and SVGEGT. With 2 bases removed from V and 9 bases from J, the gap between germline ends came to 5 bases. CDR3 DNA sequence: TGTGCCAGCAGTTACCTGCGTGAGCAGTTCTTC. Its protein product is CASSYLREQFF.

The chain links TRBV19 to TRBJ2-1, with 7 bases identical to TRBD1. The V segment lost 1 base and the J segment 11 bases; nucleotides outside the gene matches: 11. From germline, CDR1 is LNHDA and CDR2 SQIVND (reference sequence). This CDR3 spans 15 amino acids. The CDR3 spells CASSIGGTADSKQFF. The CDR3 DNA is TGTGCCAGTAGTATAGGAGGGACAGCCGACTCTAAGCAGTTCTTC.

The rearrangement uses TRBV28 and TRBJ1-4; maybe TRBD1 (5 bases). The CDR3 is made up of 14 amino acids. V was cut by 7 bases and J by 7 bases, with 16 bases left in between. CDR1 MDHEN and CDR2 SYDVKM come from the germline V gene. The CDR3 DNA follows: TGTGCCAGCAAGCCAGGAGGGACGGGTGAAAAACTGTTTTTT. As protein: CASKPGGTGEKLFF.

The chain couples TRBV30 to TRBJ1-1, with a tentative D call TRBD1 (5 bases). CDR3 length: 14 amino acids. The germline gives CDR1 GTSNPN, CDR2 SVGIG (reference sequence). Trimming pared 0 bases from V and 0 bases from J, leaving 8 bases between. This chain's CDR3 is CAWSVSRVNTEAFF. The CDR3 DNA is TGTGCCTGGAGTGTTAGCAGGGTGAACACTGAAGCTTTCTTT. Variable domain in full (rest from reference TRBV30 and TRBJ1-1): SQTIHQWPATLVQPVGSPLSLECTVEGTSNPNLYWYRQAAGRGLQLLFYSVGIGQISSEVPQNLSASRPQDRQFILSSKKLLLSDSGFYLCAWSVSRVNTEAFFGQGTRLTVV.

This clone was recorded only once. The chain employs TRBV12-3 or TRBV12-4 and TRBJ2-1; D is uncertain. The CDR3 contains 12 residues. Trimming cost V 3 bases and J 7 bases, with 7 bases left between them. CDR3 residues: CASSFLENEQFF. CDR3 DNA sequence: TGTGCCAGCAGTTTCTTGGAGAATGAGCAGTTCTTC.

The CDR3: CASSERGWPPEAFF. The CDR3 DNA reads TGTGCCAGCAGTGAGCGGGGGTGGCCCCCTGAAGCTTTCTTT. V usage is TRBV6-1 and J usage is TRBJ1-1; tentative D call: TRBD1 (5 bases). Germline CDR1 reads MNHNS; CDR2 reads SASEGT. The CDR3 has 14 amino acids. The ends were cut back, 3 bases at V and 6 bases at J, with 14 bases in the middle.

The count of this clone is one. The rearrangement links TRBV5-8 to TRBJ2-5; 9 nucleotides align to TRBD1. Looked up from germline, CDR1 is SGHTS and CDR2 is YDEGEE. CDR3 size: 18 residues. The V and J ends lost 7 bases and 5 bases, in that order; junction bases with no gene match: 21. CDR3 nucleotides: TGTGCCAGCCCCTCCGGGACAGGGAAATTACTAGGTGTGGAGACCCAGTACTTC. It yields the protein CASPSGTGKLLGVETQYF. The variable domain in full, completed from reference TRBV5-8 and TRBJ2-5, reads EAGVTQSPTHLIKTRGQQATLRCSPISGHTSVYWYQQALGLGLQFLLWYDEGEERNRGNFPPRFSGRQFPNYSSELNVNALELEDSALYLCASPSGTGKLLGVETQYFGPGTRLLVL.

The V and J genes are TRBV11-2 and TRBJ2-5; no clear D gene. The germline V gene encodes CDR1 SGHAT and CDR2 FQNNGV. The CDR3 contains 12 residues. V gave up 3 bases and J gave up 4 bases, with 6 bases separating them. CDR3 amino acids: CASSFSRETQYF. The CDR3 DNA reads as TGTGCCAGCAGCTTTTCCCGAGAGACCCAGTACTTC.

CDR3 residues: CSIAFRGPFGEGETQYF. As DNA, the CDR3 is TGTTCAATCGCATTTAGGGGGCCTTTCGGTGAAGGAGAGACCCAGTACTTC. This chain connects TRBV7-7 to TRBJ2-5, with 7 bases lining up with TRBD1. In germline, CDR1 is SSHAT, CDR2 FNYEAQ (reference sequence). The CDR3 covers 17 residues.

The genes are TRBV29-1 and TRBJ1-1, with 7 bases aligning to TRBD1. The CDR3 loop spans 12 amino acids. CDR1 and CDR2 (germline): SQVTM, ANQGSEA. The V and J ends lost 6 bases and 6 bases, in that order; junction bases with no gene match: 7. CDR3 residues: CSVNEGAAEAFF. For the CDR3, the DNA is TGCAGCGTGAACGAGGGGGCTGCTGAAGCTTTCTTT.

This chain uses TRBV6-5 with TRBJ2-7; unclear D gene. This CDR3 region has 13 residues. Trimming left V 6 bases short and J 6 bases short, with 15 bases between. Germline V gene lookup returns CDR1 MNHEY and CDR2 SVGAGI. In DNA form, the CDR3 reads TGTGCCAGCAGGGCAATTCATTACCCCGAGCAGTACTTC. Its protein product is CASRAIHYPEQYF.

This chain joins TRBV11-2 and TRBJ1-2, with TRBD1 matching 7 bases. Germline CDR1 and CDR2: SGHAT and FQNNGV. The CDR3 runs 15 residues. With 5 bases clipped from V and 2 bases from J, the junction kept 8 bases outside the gene matches. The CDR3 DNA is TGTGCCAGCAGCGATAGGACAGGTCCCAACTATGGCTACACCTTC. Its protein product is CASSDRTGPNYGYTF. The whole variable domain, remainder taken from reference TRBV11-2 and TRBJ1-2, is EAGVAQSPRYKIIEKRQSVAFWCNPISGHATLYWYQQILGQGPKLLIQFQNNGVVDDSQLPKDRFSAERLKGVDSTLKIQPAKLEDSAVYLCASSDRTGPNYGYTFGSGTRLTVV.

The genes are TRBV18 and TRBJ1-2; 7 bases agree with TRBD1. CDR1 KGHSH and CDR2 LQKENI come from the germline V gene. With 4 bases clipped from V and 2 bases from J, the junction kept 4 bases outside the gene matches. This CDR3 spans 14 amino acids. The CDR3 nucleotides are TGTGCCAGCTCACTCGCACAGGGGAACTATGGCTACACCTTC. This sequence encodes CASSLAQGNYGYTF.

There are a few counts of this clone. The genes are TRBV18 and TRBJ1-2, with D perhaps TRBD1 (5 bases). V shed 1 base and J shed 1 base, with 7 bases lying between them. CDR1 is KGHSH, CDR2 LQKENI, per germline. CDR3 length: 14 amino acids. The CDR3 nucleotides read TGTGCCAGCTCACCACTGACAGTTAACTATGGCTACACCTTC. Its translation: CASSPLTVNYGYTF.

The chain has TRBV18 and TRBJ2-7, with 8 nucleotides matching TRBD1. The J segment lost 2 bases and the V segment lost 5 bases, leaving 11 bases of the junction unmatched. The germline CDR1 and CDR2 sequences are KGHSH and LQKENI. This CDR3 has 16 residues. In DNA form, the CDR3 reads TGTGCCAGCTCAACGCAAGGACAGGGTTCCCCCTACGAGCAGTACTTC. Its translation is CASSTQGQGSPYEQYF.

The V and J genes are TRBV6-1 and TRBJ2-7; D may be TRBD1 (6 bases). The germline gives CDR1 MNHNS, CDR2 SASEGT. The CDR3 consists of 15 residues. The V end lost 3 bases, the J end lost 0 bases, and 12 bases lay between the germline ends. The CDR3 is CASSEEGGPSYEQYF. CDR3 coding DNA: TGTGCCAGCAGTGAGGAAGGGGGTCCCTCCTACGAGCAGTACTTC.

The chain has TRBV10-2 and TRBJ1-2, with no clear D. The germline V gene has CDR1 WSHSY and CDR2 SAAADI. Trimming removed 4 bases at V and 3 bases at J, with 9 bases between. This CDR3 is 13 amino acids long. For the CDR3, the DNA is TGCGCCAGCAGTGTAACAGTAGACTATGGCTACACCTTC. Translation gives CASSVTVDYGYTF.

The genes are TRBV3-1 (or the pseudogene TRBV3-2) and TRBJ2-2; TRBD1 aligns across 7 bases. V trimming: 5 bases; J trimming: 4 bases; junction bases outside the gene matches: 4. This CDR3 is 14 amino acids long. Germline loops: CDR1 LGHDT, CDR2 YNNKEL (reference sequence). CDR3 sequence reads: CASSSGTATGELFF. CDR3 nucleotides: TGTGCCAGCAGCTCCGGGACAGCCACCGGGGAGCTGTTTTTT.

The genes are TRBV12-3 or TRBV12-4 and TRBJ1-2; 9 positions match TRBD1. The CDR3 is made up of 13 amino acids. V lost 5 bases and J lost 9; bases outside the gene matches: 7. The chain's CDR3 is CASSGGGQGRYTF. The CDR3 bases are TGTGCCAGCAGTGGAGGGGGACAGGGACGCTACACCTTC.

In DNA form, the CDR3 reads TGTGCCAGCAGCTTCGTTGGGGCGAAAGATACGCAGTATTTT. It yields the protein CASSFVGAKDTQYF. The V call is TRBV7-2, the J call TRBJ2-3, with D possibly being TRBD1 (5 bases). The CDR3 has 14 amino acids. Trimming removed 3 bases from V and 5 bases from J, with 12 bases in between. CDR1 is SGHTA, CDR2 FQGNSA, per germline. The full variable domain, completed using reference TRBV7-2 and TRBJ2-3, is GAGVSQSPSNKVTEKGKDVELRCDPISGHTALYWYRQSLGQGLEFLIYFQGNSAPDKSGLPSDRFSAERTGGSVSTLTIQRTQQEDSAVYLCASSFVGAKDTQYFGPGTRLTVL.

This clone was seen a handful of times. The V gene is TRBV12-5, the J gene TRBJ1-2; D not resolved. V was trimmed by 1 base and J by 5 bases, leaving 5 bases between them. Germline assignment: CDR1 LGHNT and CDR2 FRNRAP. The CDR3 totals 12 residues. CDR3 DNA sequence: TGTGCTAGTGGTTTGGAGCGTTATGGCTACACCTTC. It translates to CASGLERYGYTF.

This clone occurred a few times. The chain joins TRBV2 to TRBJ1-2; TRBD1 is a possible D gene (6 bases). Between the trimmed V and J ends, which lost 6 bases and 2 bases, there was a span of 13 bases. CDR3 length equals 14 residues. Germline V gene sequence: CDR1 SNHLY, CDR2 FYNNEI. The DNA for the CDR3 is TGTGCCAGCAGATATTCACAGGGAAACTATGGCTACACCTTC. This gives the protein CASRYSQGNYGYTF.

V usage is TRBV7-3 and J usage is TRBJ2-3; 7 bases are shared with TRBD2. Germline V lookup: CDR1 SGHTA, CDR2 FQGTGA. This CDR3 region has 13 residues. Germline trimming cut 5 bases from V and 6 bases from J; bases unmatched to any gene: 5. The CDR3 DNA reads TGTGCCAGCAGCCCAAACGGGGGGGATACGCAGTATTTT. Its protein is CASSPNGGDTQYF.

As concerns this clone: The same CDR3 is also encoded by other DNA sequences in this sample. The chain uses TRBV19 and TRBJ2-1, with 9 bases identical to TRBD2. Germline V gene data show CDR1 as LNHDA and CDR2 as SQIVND (reference sequence). The CDR3 is 15 amino acids. The V and J ends lost 3 bases and 2 bases, in that order; junction bases with no gene match: 2. Here the CDR3 reads CASSISGGPYNEQFF. The CDR3 nucleotides read TGTGCCAGTAGTATTAGCGGGGGCCCCTACAATGAGCAGTTCTTC.

The chain combines TRBV10-3 with TRBJ1-2; 7 bases align to TRBD1. V was clipped by 4 bases and J by 3 bases; unmatched bases: 5. Germline CDR1 is ENHRY and CDR2 is SYGVKD. This CDR3 is built from 14 residues. The CDR3 region is CAISGAGTDYGYTF. In DNA, the CDR3 is TGTGCCATCAGTGGCGCCGGGACAGACTATGGCTACACCTTC.

V is TRBV3-1 (or the pseudogene TRBV3-2) and J is TRBJ1-1; D is ambiguous. This CDR3 is built from 14 residues. The germline V and J ends were trimmed by 0 bases and 5 bases, with 10 bases remaining between them. Germline assignment: CDR1 LGHDT and CDR2 YNNKEL (reference sequence). In DNA, the CDR3 is TGTGCCAGCAGCCAAGATCGCTCCGGGACTGAAGCTTTCTTT. This codes for CASSQDRSGTEAFF.

V usage is TRBV18 and J usage is TRBJ2-2; 8 positions agree with TRBD1. The ends lost 4 bases at V and 5 bases at J; junction bases unmatched: 3. The CDR3 contains 14 residues. From germline, CDR1 is KGHSH and CDR2 LQKENI. The CDR3 coding sequence is TGTGCCAGCTCACTGGACAGGGTGACCGGGGAGCTGTTTTTT. Translated, it gives CASSLDRVTGELFF.